The 14 T cell receptor beta chains listed next were all sequenced from one sample in a study of metastatic and nonmetastatic thyroid tumors. TCRdb re-processed the PCR reads through MiXCR. The sample has 20,000 to 25,000 clones, roughly a sixth seen once. Nobody among the patients had been given any treatment before thyroid surgery. The sample comprised blood. The origin of the receptors is a female donor with papillary thyroid cancer or a benign thyroid nodule (not recorded which). Some clones in this sample may be carry-over from other donors' samples.

In its sample, this clone ranks as medium-sized (0.01 to 0.1%). The rearrangement uses TRBV28 and TRBJ2-1; 7 bases agree with TRBD1. V lost 2 bases and J lost 2; bases outside the gene matches: 3. Germline V gives CDR1 MDHEN, CDR2 SYDVKM. This CDR3 is built from 15 residues. CDR3: CASSLRTGAYNEQFF. CDR3 DNA: TGTGCCAGCAGTTTAAGGACAGGAGCCTACAATGAGCAGTTCTTC. Drawing the rest from reference TRBV28 and TRBJ2-1, the complete variable domain is DVKVTQSSRYLVKRTGEKVFLECVQDMDHENMFWYRQDPGLGLRLIYFSYDVKMKEKGDIPEGYSVSREKKERFSLILESASTNQTSMYLCASSLRTGAYNEQFFGPGTRLTVL.

This clone has a count of ten or more. The rearrangement links TRBV5-1 to TRBJ2-2; the D gene is possibly TRBD2 (5 bases). This CDR3 has 15 residues. Trimming removed 4 bases from V and 4 bases from J, with 14 bases in between. Germline V CDR1 and CDR2: SGHRS, YFSETQ. The CDR3 nucleotides read TGCGCCAGCAGCGAGGGCCTATCCACCACCGGGGAGCTGTTTTTT. Translating gives CASSEGLSTTGELFF.

This clone has at least ten counts. This chain connects TRBV6-1 to TRBJ2-7; 11 nucleotides align to TRBD2. The trim removed 4 bases at V and 5 bases at J, leaving 7 bases unmatched. The CDR3 is 15 residues long. Germline CDR1 MNHNS, CDR2 SASEGT. The CDR3: CASSATSGSTHEQYF. For the CDR3, the DNA is TGTGCCAGCAGTGCCACTAGCGGGAGTACCCACGAGCAGTACTTC.

This clone has a count of ten or more. This chain joins TRBV27 and TRBJ2-2; 11 bases line up with TRBD2. The CDR3 has 18 residues. Germline V gives CDR1 MNHEY, CDR2 SMNVEV (reference sequence). V was clipped by 1 base and J by 1 base; unmatched bases: 5. CDR3 coding DNA: TGTGCCAGCAGTTTATTTTTTAGCGGGAGGGAGAACACCGGGGAGCTGTTTTTT. Translated, it gives CASSLFFSGRENTGELFF.

This clone appeared a few times. Compared with germline, one end of the junction differs, possibly owing to a read error. The chain carries TRBV6-1 and TRBJ1-5; TRBD1 is a possible D gene (6 bases). This CDR3 spans 15 amino acids. CDR1 MNHNS and CDR2 SASEGT come from the germline V gene. CDR3 residues: CASSEIGGSNQPQDF. CDR3 nucleotides: TGTGCCAGCAGTGAGATAGGGGGTTCCAATCAGCCCCAGGATTTT.

This clone was detected many times. The chain links TRBV12-3 or TRBV12-4 to TRBJ2-1, with 7 bases that match TRBD1. The CDR3 is made up of 15 amino acids. After removal of 0 bases from V and 4 bases from J, the junction contained 3 bases not matched to a gene. The CDR3 reads CASSLAGTEYNEQFF. CDR3 DNA: TGTGCCAGCAGTTTAGCCGGGACAGAATACAATGAGCAGTTCTTC.

This clone appeared a few times. The V call is TRBV6-1, the J call TRBJ2-5; 11 bases are a match to TRBD1. The CDR3 is 15 residues long. V was clipped by 9 bases and J by 4 bases; unmatched bases: 10. Germline-derived CDR1 and CDR2 are MNHNS and SASEGT. The CDR3 DNA reads TGTGCCAGTGCCCCGGGACAGGGGGACGTAGAGACCCAGTACTTC. This translates into CASAPGQGDVETQYF.

This clone has at least ten counts. This chain uses TRBV7-2 with TRBJ2-1; TRBD2 agrees at 9 bases. The CDR3 runs to 16 residues. The V gene end was trimmed by 5 bases and the J gene end by 7 bases; junction bases not matched to a gene: 12. Per the germline V gene, CDR1 is SGHTA and CDR2 is FQGNSA. The CDR3 nucleotides are TGTGCCAGCAGCATACCGGGACTAGCCGTTACGAATGAGCAGTTCTTC. It is translated as CASSIPGLAVTNEQFF.

This clone was counted at least ten times. The V gene is TRBV28, the J gene TRBJ2-2; weak D call: TRBD1 (6 bases). Germline-derived CDR1 and CDR2 are MDHEN and SYDVKM. CDR3 size: 15 residues. Trimming removed 3 bases at V and 8 bases at J, with 16 bases between. The CDR3 DNA reads TGTGCCAGCAGTTTGACAGGAATAGGGGCGGGGGAGCTGTTTTTT. Translation gives CASSLTGIGAGELFF.

This clone was picked up many times. The V and J genes are TRBV7-2 and TRBJ2-3; D unclear. CDR1 SGHTA and CDR2 FQGNSA come from the germline V gene. Trimming shortened V by 5 bases and J by 1 base, and 7 bases separated the two germline ends. The CDR3 covers 13 residues. The CDR3 DNA reads TGTGCCAGCAGCCCGGTCGGCACAGATACGCAGTATTTT. Translated, it gives CASSPVGTDTQYF.

This clone has ten or more counts. The CDR3 bases are TGTGCCAGTAGTACCGAAATGGGGAATACGCAGTATTTT. Protein: CASSTEMGNTQYF. The chain carries TRBV19 and TRBJ2-3; D gene uncertain. This CDR3 has 13 amino acids. The V and J ends lost 4 bases and 7 bases respectively, with 12 bases between them. The germline gives CDR1 LNHDA, CDR2 SQIVND (reference sequence).

This clone was recorded at least ten times. The V and J genes are TRBV4-1 and TRBJ2-1; 12 bases line up with TRBD2. CDR1 is MGHRA and CDR2 is YSYEKL in the germline V gene. The CDR3 covers 18 residues. Trimming removed 5 bases from V and 9 bases from J; junction bases left unmatched: 17. This CDR3 reads CASSKGAITSGRTPEQFF. CDR3 coding DNA: TGCGCCAGCAGCAAGGGGGCGATAACTAGCGGGAGGACGCCTGAGCAGTTCTTC.

V gene TRBV4-3 combines with J gene TRBJ1-1, with D possibly TRBD1 on 6 matching bases. The germline V and J ends were trimmed by 6 bases and 4 bases, with 15 bases remaining between them. Germline values: CDR1 LGHNA, CDR2 YSLEER. The CDR3 spans 14 residues. The CDR3: CASSRDRRTTEAFF. CDR3 in DNA: TGCGCCAGCAGTCGCGACAGGCGGACCACTGAAGCTTTCTTT.

This clone was counted a few times. CDR3 protein: CASREGLGSGNTIYF. The CDR3 coding sequence is TGTGCCAGCAGGGAGGGCTTAGGCTCTGGAAACACCATATATTTT. This chain joins TRBV28 and TRBJ1-3, with no clear D. Trimming cost V 6 bases and J 0 bases, with 12 bases left between them. This CDR3 has 15 residues. Germline V CDR1 and CDR2: MDHEN, SYDVKM.